This is a list of T cell receptor beta chains from one sample in a study of response to subunit inactivated influenza vaccine. One entry per CDR3 protein, called by TCRdb with MiXCR from the RT-PCR reads. Of a few hundred thousand distinct CDR3 sequences in the sample, 14% were seen once. This specimen consisted of PBMCs from blood, obtained 11 to 12 days after vaccination. The receptors come from a man aged 45-65 years who received an inactivated influenza vaccine. Each CDR3 is given with its conserved first and last residue. D genes are given only for firm matches. Size values are once, few and many counts, or a class for expanded clones, and some rows have none.

J	size	D	V	DNA	CDR3
TRBJ2-1	many	.	TRBV20-1	TGCAGTGCTAGAGATCCACCTGAGCAGTTCTTC	CSARDPPEQFF
TRBJ2-6	few	.	TRBV27	TGTGCCAGCAGCTCCCCCGTGAGAGGGTCAGTCTCTGGGGCCAACGTCCTGACTTTC	CASSSPVRGSVSGANVLTF
TRBJ1-1	few	.	TRBV6-1	TGTGCCAGCAGTCCCTCCGGGACTATGAACACTGAAGCTTTCTTT	CASSPSGTMNTEAFF
TRBJ1-1	.	.	TRBV7-2	TGTGCCAGCAGCCCGATGACAGGTCGCGCTTTCTTT	CASSPMTGRAFF
TRBJ1-5	few	TRBD1	TRBV20-1	TGCAGTGCTAGTGCACAGGGGTTTAGCAATCAGCCCCAGCATTTT	CSASAQGFSNQPQHF
TRBJ2-7	few	.	TRBV15	TGTGCCACCAGCAGAGATATCGGGAGCTCCTACGAGCAGTACTTC	CATSRDIGSSYEQYF
TRBJ2-1	few	TRBD2	TRBV11-3	TGTGCCAGCAGCTTAAGTAGCGGGAAGAACAATGAGCAGTTCTTC	CASSLSSGKNNEQFF
TRBJ2-7	few	TRBD1	TRBV12-3/TRBV12-4	TGTGCCAGCAGTTTGACAGGGACAGGGGGAAACGAGCAGTACTTC	CASSLTGTGGNEQYF
TRBJ1-6	few	.	TRBV6-1	TGTGCCAGCAGTGCCTCAGGGAGCTCCTATAATTCACCCCTCCACTTT	CASSASGSSYNSPLHF
TRBJ2-7	.	.	TRBV7-6	TGTGCCAGCAGCCCCCAGGACGCGTACTCCTACGAGCAGTACTTC	CASSPQDAYSYEQYF
TRBJ2-5	.	TRBD2	TRBV29-1	TGCAGCGTTGGTCCCAGGGACTACCCGGGGACCCAGTACTTC	CSVGPRDYPGTQYF
TRBJ2-1	many	TRBD2	TRBV2	TGTGCCAGCAGTGATGGCCAAGGGACTAGAAACGACAATGAGCAGTTCTTC	CASSDGQGTRNDNEQFF
TRBJ2-5	.	TRBD2	TRBV11-2	TGTGCCAGCAGCCAAGGGCGGGGGGGGGCCCAGTACTTC	CASSQGRGGAQYF
TRBJ2-1	.	TRBD2	TRBV10-3	TGTGCCATCAGTCTGAAGCGGGAACCCTACAATGAGCAGTTCTTC	CAISLKREPYNEQFF
TRBJ2-3	few	.	TRBV20-1	TGCAGTGCTAGAGATCAACAAGATAGCACAGATACGCAGTATTTT	CSARDQQDSTDTQYF
TRBJ2-2	many	.	TRBV7-9	TGTGCCAGCAGCCCATTCGCCGGGGAGCTGTTTTTT	CASSPFAGELFF
TRBJ1-2	.	.	TRBV28	.	CASSLMVSAPGGYTF
TRBJ2-3	.	TRBD1	TRBV6-2/TRBV6-3	TGTGCCAGCAGCAACACAGGGGCGGGAGATACGCAGTATTTT	CASSNTGAGDTQYF
TRBJ2-1	.	TRBD2	TRBV5-5	TGTGCCAGCAGCCCACTAGCGGGAGCCGTTCACAATGAGCAGTTCTTC	CASSPLAGAVHNEQFF
TRBJ2-1	.	.	TRBV5-4	TGTGCCAGCAGCCCAGGTGGGCGCGGCTCCTACAATGAGCAGTTCTTC	CASSPGGRGSYNEQFF
TRBJ1-6	few	.	TRBV4-1	TGCGCCAGCAGCCAAGATGGGGCAGGGAGGAATTCACCCCTCCACTTT	CASSQDGAGRNSPLHF
TRBJ2-7	.	.	TRBV15	TGTGCCACCAGCCGCAGGACGACTCATACCTACGAGCAGTACTTC	CATSRRTTHTYEQYF
TRBJ2-5	few	TRBD1	TRBV2	TGTGCCAGCAGTGAACTGACAGGGGCAGAGACCCAGTACTTC	CASSELTGAETQYF
TRBJ2-2	.	.	TRBV5-1	TGCGCCAGCAGCTTGGCCTCGGGGGGCTCCGGGGAGCTGTTTTTT	CASSLASGGSGELFF
TRBJ1-2	few	.	TRBV7-9	TGTGCCAGCAGCTTTGTCGGGGAGGGTGGCTACACCTTC	CASSFVGEGGYTF
TRBJ2-5	many	.	TRBV4-2	TGTGCCAGCAGCCAGGTAGAAGAGACCCAGTACTTC	CASSQVEETQYF
TRBJ2-2	.	.	TRBV3-1	TGTGCCAGCAGGTCCCCCGGGACTGCGACCGGGGAGCTGTTTTTT	CASRSPGTATGELFF
TRBJ2-3	few	.	TRBV5-1	TGCGCCAGCAGCCCCGCTACTAGGGATACGCAGTATTTT	CASSPATRDTQYF
TRBJ2-7	few	TRBD1	TRBV12-3/TRBV12-4	TGTGCCAGCAGTTTCGGGACAGCGGACTACGAGCAGTACTTC	CASSFGTADYEQYF
TRBJ1-2	.	TRBD1	TRBV6-5	TGTGCCAGCAGTTACTCGACAGGGATCAATGGCTACACCTTC	CASSYSTGINGYTF
TRBJ2-2	few	.	TRBV20-1	TGCAGTGCTAGCAGCAGAACGAACACCGGGGAGCTGTTTTTT	CSASSRTNTGELFF
TRBJ2-2	few	.	TRBV12-3/TRBV12-4	TGTGCCAGCAGACAGAGGAACACCGGGGAGCTGTTTTTT	CASRQRNTGELFF
TRBJ2-6	.	.	TRBV5-1	TGCGCCAGCAGCTTAATGAGTCTCTCTGGGGCCAACGTCCTGACTTTC	CASSLMSLSGANVLTF
TRBJ2-5	.	.	TRBV15	TGTGCCACCAGCAGAGAGCTCAGGGCCTACCAAGAGACCCAGTACTTC	CATSRELRAYQETQYF
TRBJ2-3	.	.	TRBV9	TGTGCCAGCAGCACCTCGGGACAACGCACAGATACGCAGTATTTT	CASSTSGQRTDTQYF
TRBJ2-1	few	TRBD1	TRBV20-1	TGCAGTGCTCCCCGGGACAGGCCCTACAATGAGCAGTTCTTC	CSAPRDRPYNEQFF
TRBJ2-2	.	.	TRBV11-2	TGTGCCAGCAGGCATCCGGGGCGGCGGGCCGGGGAGCTGTTTTTT	CASRHPGRRAGELFF
TRBJ2-3	.	.	TRBV10-3	TGTGCCATCAGTGACGGGGCCACAGATACGCAGTATTTT	CAISDGATDTQYF
TRBJ2-2	.	.	TRBV12-3/TRBV12-4	TGTGCCAGCAGTTTAGAAGGGGGGGCGAGCGGGGAGCTGTTTTTT	CASSLEGGASGELFF
TRBJ2-6	.	.	TRBV19	TGTGCCAGTAGTACCCGGGACAACTCTGGGGCCAACGTCCTGACTTTC	CASSTRDNSGANVLTF
TRBJ1-6	few	.	TRBV7-2	TGTGCCAGCAGCCAGGCCCGGGAGGGGACACCCCTCCACTTT	CASSQAREGTPLHF
TRBJ2-7	few	TRBD1	TRBV2	TGTGCCAGCAGTGGGGACAGTGTCGATTTGGGCGACGAGCAGTACTTC	CASSGDSVDLGDEQYF
TRBJ2-5	.	.	TRBV10-3	TGTGCCATCAGTGACGGCAGTAGGTACCAAGAGACCCAGTACTTC	CAISDGSRYQETQYF
TRBJ2-2	many	.	TRBV20-1	TGCAGTGCTAGGAAGGACGGCAACACCGGGGAGCTGTTTTTT	CSARKDGNTGELFF
TRBJ2-5	.	.	TRBV12-3/TRBV12-4	TGTGCCAGCAGTTTAAACCCGCCAGGGCTTCAAGAGACCCAGTACTTC	CASSLNPPGLQETQYF
TRBJ2-1	.	TRBD2	TRBV15	TGTGCCACCAGCGTGGGACTAGCGGGACGTTACAATGAGCAGTTCTTC	CATSVGLAGRYNEQFF
TRBJ2-4	few	.	TRBV28	TGTGCCAGCAGTCCGGACAGGTGGAGGGAAAACATTCAGTACTTC	CASSPDRWRENIQYF
TRBJ1-3	many	.	TRBV5-6	TGTGCCAGCAGCGAAATGGGCGGTGGAAACACCATATATTTT	CASSEMGGGNTIYF
TRBJ2-5	.	.	TRBV5-5	TGTGCCAGCAGGGGGGTGGTGACCCAGTACTTC	CASRGVVTQYF
TRBJ2-7	few	.	TRBV10-3	TGTGCCATCAGTGAAGACCCGAGCTCCTACGAGCAGTACTTC	CAISEDPSSYEQYF
TRBJ2-1	.	.	TRBV25-1	TGTGCCAGCAGTGGCGTGGAGCAGTTCTTC	CASSGVEQFF
TRBJ2-2	.	.	TRBV5-6	TGTGCCAGCAGGAGTGGGGGTGGAGTGAACACCGGGGAGCTGTTTTTT	CASRSGGGVNTGELFF
TRBJ2-7	.	TRBD2	TRBV4-2	TGTGCCAGCAGCCAGGCTCTCACTAGCGGGGGAGGCGAGCAGTACTTC	CASSQALTSGGGEQYF
TRBJ2-5	.	.	TRBV6-1	TGTGCCAGCACCGACGATATGCGGTCCCAAGAGACCCAGTACTTC	CASTDDMRSQETQYF
TRBJ2-7	few	.	TRBV20-1	TGCAGTCCGGTCGGGAACTCCTACGAGCAGTACTTC	CSPVGNSYEQYF
TRBJ2-7	few	.	TRBV20-1	TGCAGTGCTAGAGATCGAAAGGGTAGGGTCTCCTACGAGCAGTACTTC	CSARDRKGRVSYEQYF
TRBJ2-1	few	.	TRBV7-2	TGTGCCAGCAGCTTAATCGGGAGCGATGAGCAGTTCTTC	CASSLIGSDEQFF
TRBJ2-1	.	TRBD2	TRBV6-2/TRBV6-3	TGTGCCAGCAGTCCCCTCGAGGGGCGGGGGAGCTCCTACAATGAGCAGTTCTTC	CASSPLEGRGSSYNEQFF
TRBJ2-7	.	.	TRBV4-2	TGTGCCAGCAGCCTGGAGGAGGGCGAACTCTCCTACGAGCAGTACTTC	CASSLEEGELSYEQYF